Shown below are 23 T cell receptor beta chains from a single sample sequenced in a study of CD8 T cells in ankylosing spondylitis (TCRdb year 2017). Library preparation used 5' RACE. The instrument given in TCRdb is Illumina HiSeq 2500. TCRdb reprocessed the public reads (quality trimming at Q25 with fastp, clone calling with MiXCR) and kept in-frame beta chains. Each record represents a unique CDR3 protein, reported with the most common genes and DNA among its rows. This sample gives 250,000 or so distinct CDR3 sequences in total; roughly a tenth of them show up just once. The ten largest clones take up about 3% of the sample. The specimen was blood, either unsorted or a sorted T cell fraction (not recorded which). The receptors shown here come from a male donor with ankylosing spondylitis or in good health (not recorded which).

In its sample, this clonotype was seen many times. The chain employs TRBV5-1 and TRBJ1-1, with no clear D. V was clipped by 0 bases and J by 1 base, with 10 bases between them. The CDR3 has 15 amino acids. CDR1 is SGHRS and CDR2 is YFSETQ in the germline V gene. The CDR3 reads CASSLAPGANTEAFF. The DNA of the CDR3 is TGCGCCAGCAGCTTGGCTCCGGGCGCGAACACTGAAGCTTTCTTT.

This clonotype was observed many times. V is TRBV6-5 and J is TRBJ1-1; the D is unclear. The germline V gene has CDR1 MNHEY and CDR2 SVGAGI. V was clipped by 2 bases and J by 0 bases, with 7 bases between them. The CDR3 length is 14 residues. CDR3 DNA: TGTGCCAGCAGTTACACCTTTATGAACACTGAAGCTTTCTTT. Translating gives CASSYTFMNTEAFF.

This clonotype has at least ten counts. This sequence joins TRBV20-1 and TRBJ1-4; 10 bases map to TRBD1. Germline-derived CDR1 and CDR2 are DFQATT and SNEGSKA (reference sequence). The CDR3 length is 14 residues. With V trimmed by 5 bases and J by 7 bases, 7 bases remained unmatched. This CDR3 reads CSAGAGQGSEKLFF. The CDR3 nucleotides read TGCAGTGCTGGGGCGGGACAGGGGAGTGAAAAACTGTTTTTT.

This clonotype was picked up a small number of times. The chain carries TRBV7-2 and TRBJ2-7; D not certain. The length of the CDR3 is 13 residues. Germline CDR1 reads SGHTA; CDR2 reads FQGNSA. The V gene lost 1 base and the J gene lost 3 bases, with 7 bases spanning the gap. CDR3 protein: CASSLVSHYEQYF. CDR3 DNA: TGTGCCAGCAGCTTAGTCTCCCACTACGAGCAGTACTTC.

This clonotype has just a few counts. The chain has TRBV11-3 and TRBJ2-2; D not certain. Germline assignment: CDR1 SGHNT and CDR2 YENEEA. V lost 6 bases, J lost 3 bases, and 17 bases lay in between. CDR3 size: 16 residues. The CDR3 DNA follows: TGTGCCAGCAGTATTATTAGTAGCAGACACACCGGGGAGCTGTTTTTT. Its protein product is CASSIISSRHTGELFF. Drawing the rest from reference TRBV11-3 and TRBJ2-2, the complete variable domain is EAGVVQSPRYKIIEKKQPVAFWCNPISGHNTLYWYLQNLGQGPELLIRYENEEAVDDSQLPKDRFSAERLKGVDSTLKIQPAELGDSAVYLCASSIISSRHTGELFFGEGSRLTVL.

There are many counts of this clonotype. CDR3 sequence reads: CASSTRDRASTDTQYF. In DNA form, the CDR3 reads TGTGCCAGCAGCACGAGGGACAGGGCGAGCACAGATACGCAGTATTTT. V gene TRBV7-2 combines with J gene TRBJ2-3; 9 positions agree with TRBD1. CDR1 is SGHTA, CDR2 FQGNSA, per germline. The J segment lost 0 bases and the V segment lost 5 bases, leaving 6 bases of the junction unmatched. The CDR3 contains 16 residues.

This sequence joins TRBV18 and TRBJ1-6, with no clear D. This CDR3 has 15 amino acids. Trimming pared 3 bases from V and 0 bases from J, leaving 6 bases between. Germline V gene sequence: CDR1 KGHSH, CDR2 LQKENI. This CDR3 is CASSPALSYNSPLHF. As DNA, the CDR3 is TGTGCCAGCTCACCCGCTCTCTCCTATAATTCACCCCTCCACTTT.

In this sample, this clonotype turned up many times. This CDR3 is CASSFRRSGSTAGELFF. The CDR3 DNA reads as TGTGCCAGCAGCTTCCGACGTAGCGGGAGTACTGCCGGGGAGCTGTTTTTT. The V gene is TRBV5-4, the J gene TRBJ2-2; 9 nucleotides match TRBD2. Germline CDR1 and CDR2: SGHNT and YYREEE (reference sequence). The ends lost 2 bases at V and 6 bases at J; junction bases unmatched: 11. The CDR3 contains 17 residues.

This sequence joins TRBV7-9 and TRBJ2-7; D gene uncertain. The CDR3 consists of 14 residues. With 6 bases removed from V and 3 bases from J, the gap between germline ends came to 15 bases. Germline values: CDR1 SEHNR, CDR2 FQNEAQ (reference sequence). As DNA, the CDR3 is TGTGCCAGCAGTTTCCCTGGTGGGGTCTACGAGCAGTACTTC. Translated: CASSFPGGVYEQYF.

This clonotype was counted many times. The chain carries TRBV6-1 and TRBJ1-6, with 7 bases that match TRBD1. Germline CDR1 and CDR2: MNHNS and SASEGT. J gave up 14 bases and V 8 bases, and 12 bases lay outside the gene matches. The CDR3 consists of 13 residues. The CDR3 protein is CASARDRLSTLHF. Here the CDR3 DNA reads TGTGCCAGCGCCCGGGACAGACTTTCTACCCTCCACTTT.

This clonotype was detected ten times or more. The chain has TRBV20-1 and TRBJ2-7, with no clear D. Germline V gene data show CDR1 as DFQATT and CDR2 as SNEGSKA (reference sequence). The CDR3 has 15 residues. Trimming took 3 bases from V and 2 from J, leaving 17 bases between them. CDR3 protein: CSASLVGLGTYEQYF. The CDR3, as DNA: TGCAGTGCTAGTCTAGTCGGCCTAGGCACCTACGAGCAGTACTTC.

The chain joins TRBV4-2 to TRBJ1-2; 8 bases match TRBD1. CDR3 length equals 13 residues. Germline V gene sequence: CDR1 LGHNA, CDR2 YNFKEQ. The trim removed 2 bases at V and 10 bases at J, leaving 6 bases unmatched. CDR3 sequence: CASSQTQGADYTF. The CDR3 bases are TGTGCCAGCAGCCAAACCCAGGGGGCGGACTACACCTTC.

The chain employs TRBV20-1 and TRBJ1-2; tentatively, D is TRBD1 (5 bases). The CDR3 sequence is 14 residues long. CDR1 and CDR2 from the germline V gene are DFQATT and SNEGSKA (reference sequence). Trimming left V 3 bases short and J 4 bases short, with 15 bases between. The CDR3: CSARDPRQFYGYTF. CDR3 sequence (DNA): TGCAGTGCTAGGGATCCCCGACAGTTCTATGGCTACACCTTC.

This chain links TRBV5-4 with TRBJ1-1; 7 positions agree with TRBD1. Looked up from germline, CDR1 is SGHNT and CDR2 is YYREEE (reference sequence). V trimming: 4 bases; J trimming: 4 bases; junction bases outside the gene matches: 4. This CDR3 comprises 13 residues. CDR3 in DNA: TGTGCCAGCAGCCCGAACAGGGGCACTGAAGCTTTCTTT. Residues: CASSPNRGTEAFF.

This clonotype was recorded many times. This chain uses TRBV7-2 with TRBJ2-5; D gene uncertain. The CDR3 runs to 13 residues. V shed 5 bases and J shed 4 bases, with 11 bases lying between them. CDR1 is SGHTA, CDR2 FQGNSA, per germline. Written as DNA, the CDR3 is TGTGCCAGCAGCCTGTCAAATGGAGAGACCCAGTACTTC. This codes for CASSLSNGETQYF.

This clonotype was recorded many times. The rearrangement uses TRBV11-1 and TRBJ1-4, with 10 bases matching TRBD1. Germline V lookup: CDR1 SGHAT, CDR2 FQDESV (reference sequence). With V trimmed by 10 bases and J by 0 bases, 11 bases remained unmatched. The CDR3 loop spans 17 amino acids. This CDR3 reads CATSRGQGVSTNEKLFF. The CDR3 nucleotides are TGTGCCACCTCCCGCGGACAGGGGGTTTCAACTAATGAAAAACTGTTTTTT.

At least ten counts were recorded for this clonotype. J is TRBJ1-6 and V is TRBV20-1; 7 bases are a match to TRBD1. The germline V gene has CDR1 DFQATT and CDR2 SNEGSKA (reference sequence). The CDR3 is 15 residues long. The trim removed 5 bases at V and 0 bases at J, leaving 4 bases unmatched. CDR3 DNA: TGCAGTGCTCCAGGGGGTTACTCCTATAATTCACCCCTCCACTTT. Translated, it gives CSAPGGYSYNSPLHF.

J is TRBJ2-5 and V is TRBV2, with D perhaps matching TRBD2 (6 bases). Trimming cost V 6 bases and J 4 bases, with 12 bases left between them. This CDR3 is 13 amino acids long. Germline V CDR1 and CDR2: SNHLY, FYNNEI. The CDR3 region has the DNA TGTGCCAGCAGAAGGGACTTGAGAGAGACCCAGTACTTC. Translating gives CASRRDLRETQYF.

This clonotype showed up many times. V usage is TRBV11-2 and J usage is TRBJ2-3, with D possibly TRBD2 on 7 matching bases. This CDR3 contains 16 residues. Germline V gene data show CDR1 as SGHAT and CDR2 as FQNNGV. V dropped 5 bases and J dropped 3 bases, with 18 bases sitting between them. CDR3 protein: CASSPGLVRGTDTQYF. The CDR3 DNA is TGTGCCAGCAGCCCCGGACTAGTGAGGGGGACAGATACGCAGTATTTT.

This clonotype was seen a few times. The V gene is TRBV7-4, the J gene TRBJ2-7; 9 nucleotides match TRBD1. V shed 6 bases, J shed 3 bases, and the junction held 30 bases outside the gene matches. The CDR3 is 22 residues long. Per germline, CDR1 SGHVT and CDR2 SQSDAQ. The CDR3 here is CASSLNPLFRDRASRSNYEQYF. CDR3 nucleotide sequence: TGTGCCAGCAGTCTTAACCCCCTCTTTCGGGACAGGGCATCGAGGTCAAACTACGAGCAGTACTTC.

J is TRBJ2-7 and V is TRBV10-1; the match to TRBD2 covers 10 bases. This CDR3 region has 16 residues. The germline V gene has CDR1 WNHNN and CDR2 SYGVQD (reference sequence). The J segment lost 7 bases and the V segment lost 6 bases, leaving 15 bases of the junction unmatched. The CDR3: CASSPGATGLASEQYF. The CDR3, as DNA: TGCGCCAGCAGCCCGGGAGCAACGGGACTAGCGTCTGAGCAGTACTTC.

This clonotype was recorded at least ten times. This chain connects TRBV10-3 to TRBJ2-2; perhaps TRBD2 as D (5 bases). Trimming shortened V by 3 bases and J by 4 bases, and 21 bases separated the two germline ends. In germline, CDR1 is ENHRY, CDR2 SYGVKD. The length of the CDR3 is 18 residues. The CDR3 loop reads CAISEIPWGAGFTGELFF. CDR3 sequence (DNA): TGTGCCATCAGTGAAATCCCTTGGGGAGCAGGATTCACCGGGGAGCTGTTTTTT.

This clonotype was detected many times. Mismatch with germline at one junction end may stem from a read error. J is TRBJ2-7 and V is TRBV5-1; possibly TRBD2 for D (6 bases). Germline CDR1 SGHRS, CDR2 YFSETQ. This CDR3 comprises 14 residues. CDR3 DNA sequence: TGTGCCAGCAGTTTTGGGGGGTCCTCCTACGAGCAGTACTTC. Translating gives CASSFGGSSYEQYF. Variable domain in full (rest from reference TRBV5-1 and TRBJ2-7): KAGVTQTPRYLIKTRGQQVTLSCSPISGHRSVSWYQQTPGQGLQFLFEYFSETQRNKGNFPGRFSGRQFSNSRSEMNVSTLELGDSALYLCASSFGGSSYEQYFGPGTRLTVT.